Following are 26 T cell receptor beta chains from one sample sequenced in a study of OX40 agonist ivuxolimab in advanced cancers. Profiled with immunoSEQ multiplex PCR; TCRdb holds only in-frame clones, not every one. The sample contains 72,000 or so clones, under 90% of which appear only once. Sample: CD4+ or CD8+ T cells sorted from blood, taken in a trial of the OX40 agonist ivuxolimab. Receptors originate from an adult with an advanced solid tumor such as melanoma, head and neck, liver or kidney cancer.

The CDR3 sequence: CSVGYEQYF. CDR3 nucleotides: TGCAGTGTAGGCTACGAGCAGTACTTC. The chain carries TRBV20-1 and TRBJ2-7, with unresolved D. The CDR3 is 9 amino acids. The germline V gene has CDR1 DFQATT and CDR2 SNEGSKA (reference sequence). V lost 7 bases to trimming and J lost 3 bases, with 4 bases between them.

The V call is TRBV9, the J call TRBJ2-5; D may be TRBD1 or TRBD2 (5 bases each). V was clipped by 4 bases and J by 5 bases, with 18 bases between them. CDR3 length equals 15 residues. Germline CDR1 SGDLS, CDR2 YYNGEE. The CDR3: CASSSGTAGVETQYF. The CDR3 nucleotides are TGTGCCAGCAGCTCCGGGACCGCCGGGGTTGAGACCCAGTACTTC.

This clone has just one count. The chain joins TRBV5-1 to TRBJ2-3, with D maybe TRBD2 (6 bases). Per germline, CDR1 SGHRS and CDR2 YFSETQ. The CDR3 length is 15 residues. With 4 bases removed from V and 0 bases from J, the gap between germline ends came to 12 bases. CDR3 in amino acids: CASSMGGSSTDTQYF. CDR3 coding DNA: TGCGCCAGCAGCATGGGGGGATCCAGCACAGATACGCAGTATTTT.

The gene calls are TRBV5-1 and TRBJ1-1, with D uncertain. CDR1 SGHRS and CDR2 YFSETQ come from the germline V gene. Trimming shortened V by 2 bases and J by 3 bases, and 11 bases separated the two germline ends. The CDR3 runs to 14 residues. The CDR3 here is CASSLDTADTEAFF. The CDR3 DNA follows: TGCGCCAGCAGCTTAGACACTGCGGACACTGAAGCTTTCTTT.

The chain couples TRBV11-2 to TRBJ2-1; D is uncertain. V was trimmed by 0 bases and J by 16 bases, leaving 19 bases between them. Per the germline V gene, CDR1 is SGHAT and CDR2 is FQNNGV. The CDR3 loop spans 14 amino acids. The CDR3 loop is CASSLEAFATSRFF. The CDR3 DNA sequence: TGTGCCAGCAGCTTAGAGGCCTTCGCCACAAGTAGATTCTTC.

The chain employs TRBV7-9 and TRBJ2-7; the D gene could be TRBD1 or TRBD2 (5 bases each). Looked up from germline, CDR1 is SEHNR and CDR2 is FQNEAQ (reference sequence). V was pared by 0 bases and J by 6 bases, with 9 bases between. CDR3 length: 13 amino acids. As DNA, the CDR3 is TGTGCCAGCAGCTTAGCGGGGACGGTCGAGCAGTACGTC. Translating gives CASSLAGTVEQYV.

This sequence joins TRBV18 and TRBJ1-1, with D possibly matching TRBD1 (5 bases). V was shortened by 6 bases and J by 0 bases, with 11 bases between the two germline ends. This CDR3 contains 14 residues. Germline CDR1 reads KGHSH; CDR2 reads LQKENI. The CDR3, as DNA: TGTGCCAGCTCCTCAGCGGGGCTGAACACTGAAGCTTTCTTT. Translating gives CASSSAGLNTEAFF.

The CDR3 reads CASSLSVRGSTDTQYF. The CDR3 nucleotides are TGTGCCAGCAGTTTATCGGTGCGGGGGAGCACAGATACGCAGTATTTT. This sequence joins TRBV27 and TRBJ2-3; 7 positions match TRBD2. The CDR3 spans 16 residues. V shed 0 bases and J 0 bases; nucleotides not matched to a gene: 3. Germline values: CDR1 MNHEY, CDR2 SMNVEV (reference sequence).

This clone appeared once. The chain couples TRBV4-1 to TRBJ2-3; D tentatively reads TRBD1 or TRBD2 (5 bases each). The CDR3 has 18 amino acids. CDR1 and CDR2 from the germline V gene are MGHRA and YSYEKL. Trimming cost V 6 bases and J 4 bases, with 26 bases left between them. CDR3 protein: CASSRRHPRERDADTQYF. CDR3 nucleotide sequence: TGCGCCAGCAGTCGTAGGCACCCCAGGGAGAGGGACGCAGATACGCAGTATTTT.

This clone was observed once. The V call is TRBV21-1, the J call TRBJ2-7; the table calls TRBD2, which could not be checked here. TRBV21-1 counts as a pseudogene. The CDR3 has 11 residues. The CDR3 spells CASSRLNRLAV. In DNA, the CDR3 is TGTGCCAGCAGCAGACTTAATCGACTCGCCGTC.

This clone is a singleton in its sample. The gene calls are TRBV2 and TRBJ2-1; a weak D match, TRBD1 (6 bases). This CDR3 has 16 residues. CDR1 is SNHLY, CDR2 FYNNEI, per germline. Trimming stripped 6 bases from V and 1 base from J, with 16 bases between. CDR3 sequence (DNA): TGTGCCAGCAGACCTATTACAGGGTGGTCCTACAATGAGCAGTTCTTC. Protein product: CASRPITGWSYNEQFF.

The CDR3 loop is CASSVEAGRETQYF. CDR3 nucleotide sequence: TGTGCCAGCAGCGTAGAGGCGGGTAGGGAGACCCAGTACTTC. This chain joins TRBV9 and TRBJ2-5; D is possibly TRBD2 (5 bases). Germline-derived CDR1 and CDR2 are SGDLS and YYNGEE. The CDR3 has 14 residues. V lost 0 bases, J lost 5 bases, and 11 bases lay in between.

This clone was recorded once. The J gene is TRBJ2-5, the V gene TRBV27; a possible D gene is TRBD1 (5 bases). CDR1 and CDR2 (germline): MNHEY, SMNVEV (reference sequence). CDR3 length equals 14 residues. Trimming pared 1 base from V and 1 base from J, leaving 7 bases between. The CDR3 DNA reads as TGTGCCAGCAGTTTATTTACAGGCCAAGAGACCCAGTACTTC. As protein: CASSLFTGQETQYF.

The V call is TRBV7-9, the J call TRBJ2-7; 7 bases map to TRBD1. V lost 5 bases to trimming and J lost 3 bases; unmatched junction nucleotides: 7. CDR3 length: 14 residues. Germline V gives CDR1 SEHNR, CDR2 FQNEAQ (reference sequence). In DNA form, the CDR3 reads TGTGCCAGCAGCCCTAGGGACAGCTACTACGAGCAGTACGTC. Protein sequence: CASSPRDSYYEQYV.

This clone was seen just once. The V and J genes are TRBV7-2 and TRBJ2-2; D may match TRBD1 or TRBD2 (5 bases each). CDR1 is SGHTA, CDR2 FQGNSA, per germline. This CDR3 is built from 13 residues. The germline V and J ends were trimmed by 5 bases and 7 bases, with 11 bases remaining between them. CDR3: CASSGGRHGELFF. Here the CDR3 DNA reads TGTGCCAGCAGCGGGGGTCGGCACGGGGAGCTGTTTTTT.

This chain joins TRBV7-2 and TRBJ2-4, with D tentatively TRBD1 (6 bases). The CDR3 spans 14 residues. Trimming stripped 1 base from V and 8 bases from J, with 12 bases between. CDR1 SGHTA and CDR2 FQGNSA come from the germline V gene. The CDR3 coding sequence is TGTGCCAGCAGCTTAGTTCCCAGGGGAGACATTCAGTACTTC. This encodes CASSLVPRGDIQYF.

V and J are TRBV6-5 and TRBJ1-1; perhaps TRBD1 as D (6 bases). Between the trimmed V and J ends, which lost 2 bases and 0 bases, there was a span of 10 bases. Germline CDR1 is MNHEY and CDR2 is SVGAGI. CDR3 size: 15 residues. CDR3 in DNA: TGTGCCAGCAGTTACAGGGGGGGCATGAACACTGAAGCTTTCTTT. The encoded protein is CASSYRGGMNTEAFF.

The V call is TRBV15, the J call TRBJ2-3; 7 bases align to TRBD2. The V gene end was trimmed by 5 bases and the J gene end by 0 bases; junction bases not matched to a gene: 2. This CDR3 comprises 14 residues. CDR1 LNHNV and CDR2 YYDKDF come from the germline V gene (reference sequence). CDR3 residues: CATSGGVSTDTQYF. CDR3 in DNA: TGTGCCACCAGCGGGGGGGTTAGCACAGATACGCAGTATTTT.

Sample share makes this clone medium-sized. The chain has TRBV18 and TRBJ1-5; D is perhaps TRBD1 (6 bases). This CDR3 region has 13 residues. With 6 bases removed from V and 3 bases from J, the gap between germline ends came to 9 bases. CDR1 and CDR2 (germline): KGHSH, LQKENI. This CDR3 is CASSRQDNQPQHF. In nucleotides, the CDR3 is TGTGCCAGCTCCCGACAGGACAATCAGCCCCAGCATTTT.

The chain recombines TRBV1 with TRBJ2-1; TRBD2, as called in the table, went unchecked against the DNA. TRBV1 is a pseudogene. The CDR3 length is 19 residues. In DNA, the CDR3 is TGCACCAGCAGCTATCTAGCGGGAGAACAGCCTCAGCCCCACAATGAGCAGTTCTTC. Its translation: CTSSYLAGEQPQPHNEQFF.

V gene TRBV28 combines with J gene TRBJ1-1; D is ambiguous. Germline V gives CDR1 MDHEN, CDR2 SYDVKM. The CDR3 contains 13 residues. The germline V and J ends were trimmed by 9 bases and 5 bases, with 16 bases remaining between them. The CDR3 DNA reads as TGTGCCAGTTTATGGACGGCTGCAACTGAAGCTTTCTTT. Amino acid sequence: CASLWTAATEAFF.

The CDR3 coding sequence is TGCAGCGTTGATACCGGTTTTACTGAAGCTTTCTTT. This sequence encodes CSVDTGFTEAFF. The chain is built from TRBV29-1 and TRBJ1-1; no firm D call. This CDR3 contains 12 residues. The V gene's germline CDR1 is SQVTM and CDR2 ANQGSEA. The germline V and J ends were trimmed by 3 bases and 5 bases, with 10 bases remaining between them. Full variable domain (outside the CDR3, taken from reference TRBV29-1 and TRBJ1-1): SAVISQKPSRDICQRGTSLTIQCQVDSQVTMMFWYRQQPGQSLTLIATANQGSEATYESGFVIDKFPISRPNLTFSTLTVSNMSPEDSSIYLCSVDTGFTEAFFGQGTRLTVV.

The chain has TRBV4-2 and TRBJ2-5; TRBD2 agrees at 15 bases. There are 18 residues in the CDR3. Germline V gene sequence: CDR1 LGHNA, CDR2 YNFKEQ. With 4 bases clipped from V and 1 base from J, the junction kept 7 bases outside the gene matches. In DNA, the CDR3 is TGTGCCAGCAGCCTCGGGAAGGGACTAGCGGGGGGCCAAGAGACCCAGTACTTC. As protein: CASSLGKGLAGGQETQYF.

This chain uses TRBV9 with TRBJ2-3; no clear D. Germline V gene lookup returns CDR1 SGDLS and CDR2 YYNGEE. Trimming took 1 base from V and 2 from J, leaving 11 bases between them. This CDR3 has 15 amino acids. The CDR3 sequence: CASSVLSVPTDTQYF. The CDR3 DNA is TGTGCCAGCAGCGTATTATCTGTTCCCACAGATACGCAGTATTTT.

The gene calls are TRBV6-1 and TRBJ1-2, with 8 bases aligning to TRBD1. The CDR3 has 15 residues. V gave up 7 bases and J gave up 5 bases; unmatched junction bases: 12. Germline V gene lookup returns CDR1 MNHNS and CDR2 SASEGT. CDR3 bases: TGTGCCAGCACCCACACGGGACAGGTCTTTTATGGCTACACCTTC. Protein: CASTHTGQVFYGYTF.

The chain joins TRBV5-1 to TRBJ1-6; 7 bases fit TRBD1. This CDR3 is 13 amino acids long. The ends lost 5 bases at V and 9 bases at J; junction bases unmatched: 5. Germline lookup yields CDR1 SGHRS and CDR2 YFSETQ. DNA of the CDR3: TGCGCCAGCAGATTACAGGGGATTTCACCCCTCCACTTT. Residues: CASRLQGISPLHF.